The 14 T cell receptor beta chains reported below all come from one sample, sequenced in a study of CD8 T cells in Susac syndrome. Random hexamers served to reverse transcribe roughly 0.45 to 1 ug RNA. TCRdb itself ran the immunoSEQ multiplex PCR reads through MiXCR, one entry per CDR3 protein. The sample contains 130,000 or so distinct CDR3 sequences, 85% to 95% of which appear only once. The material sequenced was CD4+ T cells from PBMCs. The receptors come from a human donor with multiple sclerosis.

The CDR3 bases are TGTGCCAGCAGCTTAGCACCTAGCGGGGGTGATGAGCAGTTCTTC. It is translated as CASSLAPSGGDEQFF. The chain joins TRBV7-9 to TRBJ2-1, with 10 bases fitting TRBD2. The germline V gene has CDR1 SEHNR and CDR2 FQNEAQ (reference sequence). The CDR3 spans 15 residues. V lost 0 bases and J lost 8; bases outside the gene matches: 4.

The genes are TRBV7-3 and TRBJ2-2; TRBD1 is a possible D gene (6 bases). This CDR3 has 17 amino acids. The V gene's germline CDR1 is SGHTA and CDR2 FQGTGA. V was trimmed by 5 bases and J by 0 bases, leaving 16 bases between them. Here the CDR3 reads CASSAGQILANTGELFF. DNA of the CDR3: TGTGCCAGCAGCGCCGGACAGATCTTAGCGAACACCGGGGAGCTGTTTTTT. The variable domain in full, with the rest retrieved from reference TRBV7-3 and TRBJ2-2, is GAGVSQTPSNKVTEKGKYVELRCDPISGHTALYWYRQSLGQGPEFLIYFQGTGAADDSGLPNDRFFAVRPEGSVSTLKIQRTERGDSAVYLCASSAGQILANTGELFFGEGSRLTVL.

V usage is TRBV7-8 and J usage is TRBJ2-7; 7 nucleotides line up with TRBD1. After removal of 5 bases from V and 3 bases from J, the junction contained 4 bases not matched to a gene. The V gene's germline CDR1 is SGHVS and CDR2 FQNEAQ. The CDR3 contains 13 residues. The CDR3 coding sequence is TGTGCCAGCAGCCCGGGACAGATCTACGAGCAGTACTTC. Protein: CASSPGQIYEQYF.

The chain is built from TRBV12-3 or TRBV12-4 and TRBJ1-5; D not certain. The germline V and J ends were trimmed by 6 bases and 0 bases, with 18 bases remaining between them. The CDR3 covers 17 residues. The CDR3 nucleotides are TGTGCCAGCAGCCCTACATCTCCAGCTTATAGCAATCAGCCCCAGCATTTT. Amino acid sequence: CASSPTSPAYSNQPQHF.

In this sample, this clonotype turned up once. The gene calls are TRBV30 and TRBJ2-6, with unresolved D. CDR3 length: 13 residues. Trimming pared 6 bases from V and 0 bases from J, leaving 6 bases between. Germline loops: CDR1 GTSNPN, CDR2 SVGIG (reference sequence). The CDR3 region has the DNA TGTGCCTGTGGGCCCTCTGGGGCCAACGTCCTGACTTTC. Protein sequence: CACGPSGANVLTF.

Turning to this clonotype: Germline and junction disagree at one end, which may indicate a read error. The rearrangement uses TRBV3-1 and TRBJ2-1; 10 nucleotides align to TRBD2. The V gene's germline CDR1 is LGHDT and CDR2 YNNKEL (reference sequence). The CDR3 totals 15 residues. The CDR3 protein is CASSRGTSVDNEQFF. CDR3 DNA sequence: TGTGCCAGCAGCCGAGGGACTAGCGTTGACAATGAGCAGTTTTTC.

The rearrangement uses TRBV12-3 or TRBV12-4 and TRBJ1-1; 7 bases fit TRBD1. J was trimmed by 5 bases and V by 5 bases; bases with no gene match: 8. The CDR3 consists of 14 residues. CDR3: CASSLRGLGTEAFF. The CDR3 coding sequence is TGTGCCAGCAGTCTGAGGGGGCTGGGAACTGAAGCTTTCTTT.

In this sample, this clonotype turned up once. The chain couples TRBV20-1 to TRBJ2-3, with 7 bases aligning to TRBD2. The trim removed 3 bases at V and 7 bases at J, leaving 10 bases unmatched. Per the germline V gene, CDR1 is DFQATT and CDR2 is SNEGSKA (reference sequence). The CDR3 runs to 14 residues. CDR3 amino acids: CSASSTSAGNTQYF. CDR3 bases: TGCAGTGCTAGCTCTACTAGCGCGGGGAATACGCAGTATTTT.

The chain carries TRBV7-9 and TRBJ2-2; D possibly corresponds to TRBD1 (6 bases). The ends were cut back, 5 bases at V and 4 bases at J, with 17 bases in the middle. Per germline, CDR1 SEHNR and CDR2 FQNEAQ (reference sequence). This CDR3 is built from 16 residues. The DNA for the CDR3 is TGTGCCAGCAGCCCGAAAGGACAGATGAGCACCGGGGAGCTGTTTTTT. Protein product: CASSPKGQMSTGELFF.

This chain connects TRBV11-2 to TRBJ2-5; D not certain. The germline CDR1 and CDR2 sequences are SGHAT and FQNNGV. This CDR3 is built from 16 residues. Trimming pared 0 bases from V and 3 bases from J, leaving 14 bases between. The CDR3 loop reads CASSLDLLVSKETQYF. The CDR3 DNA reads TGTGCCAGCAGCTTAGATTTACTTGTAAGCAAAGAGACCCAGTACTTC.

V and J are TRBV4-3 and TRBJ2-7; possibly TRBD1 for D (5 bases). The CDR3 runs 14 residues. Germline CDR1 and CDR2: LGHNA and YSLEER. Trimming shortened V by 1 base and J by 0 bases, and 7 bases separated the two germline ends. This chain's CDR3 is CASSQATDSYEQYF. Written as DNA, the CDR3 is TGCGCCAGCAGCCAAGCGACAGACTCCTACGAGCAGTACTTC.

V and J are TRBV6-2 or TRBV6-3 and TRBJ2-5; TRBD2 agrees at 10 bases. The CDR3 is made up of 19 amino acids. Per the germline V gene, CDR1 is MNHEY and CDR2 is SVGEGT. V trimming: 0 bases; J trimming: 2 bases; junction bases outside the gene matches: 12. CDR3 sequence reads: CASSYSIPSGSRWQETQYF. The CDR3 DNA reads TGTGCCAGCAGTTACTCGATCCCTAGCGGGAGCCGGTGGCAAGAGACCCAGTACTTC.

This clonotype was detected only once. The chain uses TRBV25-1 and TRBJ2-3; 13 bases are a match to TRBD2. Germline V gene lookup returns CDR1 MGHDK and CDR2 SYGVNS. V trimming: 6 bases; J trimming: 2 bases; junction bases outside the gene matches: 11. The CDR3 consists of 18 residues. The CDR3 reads CASSPGLAGPHYTDTQYF. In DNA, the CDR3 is TGTGCCAGCAGCCCGGGACTAGCGGGGCCCCATTACACAGATACGCAGTATTTT.

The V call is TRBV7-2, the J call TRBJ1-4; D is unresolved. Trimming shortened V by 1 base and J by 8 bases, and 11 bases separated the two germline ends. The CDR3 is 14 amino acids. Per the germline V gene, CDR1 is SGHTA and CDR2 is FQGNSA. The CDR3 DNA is TGTGCCAGCAGCTTAGATGCATCTGCAGAAAAACTGTTTTTT. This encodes CASSLDASAEKLFF.